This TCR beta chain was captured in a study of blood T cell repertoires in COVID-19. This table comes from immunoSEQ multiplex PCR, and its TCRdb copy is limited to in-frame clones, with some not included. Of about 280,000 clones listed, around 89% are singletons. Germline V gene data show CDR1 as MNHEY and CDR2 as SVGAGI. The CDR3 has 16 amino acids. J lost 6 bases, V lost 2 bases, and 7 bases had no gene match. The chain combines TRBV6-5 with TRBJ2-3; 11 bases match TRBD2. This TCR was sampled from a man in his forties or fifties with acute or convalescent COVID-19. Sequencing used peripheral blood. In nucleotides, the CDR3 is TGTGCCAGCAGTTACGCTAGCGGGGGGCCCAGGGATACGCAGTATTTT. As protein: CASSYASGGPRDTQYF.